The rows below give T cell receptor beta chains drawn from one sample of a study of CD8 T cells in ankylosing spondylitis. TCRdb used MiXCR to reprocess the 5' RACE reads, holding one entry per CDR3 protein. The sample has some 340,000 distinct CDR3 sequences; around 15% are singletons. Sample: blood, either unsorted or a sorted T cell fraction (not recorded which). The receptors derive from a male donor with ankylosing spondylitis or in good health (not recorded which). Both conserved end residues are part of each CDR3. The D gene is left open where the match is weak. Where a row states a size, it is once, few, many or the class of an expanded clone; other rows omit it.

cdr3_nt cdr3_aa j_call v_call d_call clone_size
TGTGCCAGCAGCGGGGGACAGCGTAGTGGCTACACCTTC CASSGGQRSGYTF TRBJ1-2 TRBV7-2 TRBD1 -
TGTGCCATCAGTGGCATCGGGCCTCCTGGGGCCAACGTCCTGACTTTC CAISGIGPPGANVLTF TRBJ2-6 TRBV10-3 - -
TGCAGTGCTAGTATACCGCGGGGAATAAGCTCCTACAATGAGCAGTTCTTC CSASIPRGISSYNEQFF TRBJ2-1 TRBV20-1 - -
TGTGCCATCAGTGAGTCTGGGATAGATACGCAGTATTTT CAISESGIDTQYF TRBJ2-3 TRBV10-3 - many
TGTGCCAGCAGTTTAGGGGGAGGTAGGGCCTACGAGCAGTACTTC CASSLGGGRAYEQYF TRBJ2-7 TRBV28 - few
TGCGCCAGCGCCAGCGGGGGAACCTTCCAAGAGACCCAGTACTTC CASASGGTFQETQYF TRBJ2-5 TRBV5-1 TRBD2 few
TGTGCCAGCAGTGTAAATAGCGGGGGGGCGGCAGATACGCAGTATTTT CASSVNSGGAADTQYF TRBJ2-3 TRBV12-3/TRBV12-4 TRBD2 -
TGTGCCAGCAGCCAAGATAAAGCGGGGGGGGGGACTGAAGCTTTCTTT CASSQDKAGGGTEAFF TRBJ1-1 TRBV4-2 - few
TGTGCCAGCAGCCCCCTTCCCCCCCGTGGAGGTGAGCAGTTCTTC CASSPLPPRGGEQFF TRBJ2-1 TRBV7-9 - -
TGTGCCAGCGCATACACAGATACGCAGTATTTT CASAYTDTQYF TRBJ2-3 TRBV6-2/TRBV6-3 - few
TGTGCCAGCACCTACGGGACTGGTTGGGCGCAGTATTTT CASTYGTGWAQYF TRBJ2-3 TRBV3-1 - few
TGCGCCAGCAAAACAGGGACAGGGAGCTACGAGCAGTACTTC CASKTGTGSYEQYF TRBJ2-7 TRBV5-1 TRBD1 -
TGTGCCAGCAGGTTGGGACAGCAAACCTACGAGCAGTACTTC CASRLGQQTYEQYF TRBJ2-7 TRBV12-3/TRBV12-4 TRBD1 few
TGTGCCAGCAGGCAACGGGACAGTTCACCCCTCCACTTT CASRQRDSSPLHF TRBJ1-6 TRBV12-3/TRBV12-4 TRBD1 -
TGTGCCAGCACCCGGACAGCCGTTGAAGCTTTCTTT CASTRTAVEAFF TRBJ1-1 TRBV2 - -
TGTGCCAGCAGCGAGGGGGGGGCGAGGACTGAAGCTTTCTTT CASSEGGARTEAFF TRBJ1-1 TRBV7-9 - -
TGTGCCAGCAGCTGGGACTACCGACCCCCCTACAATGAGCAGTTCTTC CASSWDYRPPYNEQFF TRBJ2-1 TRBV25-1 TRBD2 -
TGCAGCGAGAAGGTCTCGAGCTCCTATAATTCACCCCTCCACTTT CSEKVSSSYNSPLHF TRBJ1-6 TRBV29-1 - -
TGTGCCAGCAGCAGACTACAGGGAGTGGGCGGCTACACCTTC CASSRLQGVGGYTF TRBJ1-2 TRBV5-6 - few
TGTGCCAGCAGCCGACGTCCCGGGACCTCTGGGTACGAGCAGTACTTC CASSRRPGTSGYEQYF TRBJ2-7 TRBV12-3/TRBV12-4 - few
TGTGCCAGCAGCCAAGATCTACTGGGGACTAGCGGGAGGTGGCTGTTTTTT CASSQDLLGTSGRWLFF TRBJ2-2 TRBV4-2 TRBD2 many
TGTGCCAGCAGTGTTACAGCGGGGGGGAGAGATACGCAGTATTTT CASSVTAGGRDTQYF TRBJ2-3 TRBV6-1 TRBD2 few
TGTGCCAGCAGCCAGACCGGATCAAACACCATATATTTT CASSQTGSNTIYF TRBJ1-3 TRBV4-2 - few
TGCAGTGCTATACAGGGGATGAATTCACCCCTCCACTTT CSAIQGMNSPLHF TRBJ1-6 TRBV20-1 TRBD1 few
TGTGCCAGCAGTTTCCTTAGTGCAGTCCAAGAGACCCAGTACTTC CASSFLSAVQETQYF TRBJ2-5 TRBV12-3/TRBV12-4 - few
TGTGCCAGCAGTCGTCTACGGGGGATGTACGAGCAGTACTTC CASSRLRGMYEQYF TRBJ2-7 TRBV14 - -
TGTGCCAGCAGTTTATCCGGGACAGTGAACACTGAAGCTTTCTTT CASSLSGTVNTEAFF TRBJ1-1 TRBV27 TRBD1 many
TGTGCCAGCAGCACTAGCGGGAGGTCCACAGATACGCAGTATTTT CASSTSGRSTDTQYF TRBJ2-3 TRBV7-2 TRBD2 many
TGTGCCAGCAGTGAAAGGCCTAGCGGGGGGACCCGCACAGATACGCAGTATTTT CASSERPSGGTRTDTQYF TRBJ2-3 TRBV2 TRBD2 few
TGCAGTGCTTACAGGGGTGAGACTGAAGCTTTCTTT CSAYRGETEAFF TRBJ1-1 TRBV20-1 TRBD1 few
TGTGCCAGCAGCTTAGTGAACAGGGGGGGCACCTTC CASSLVNRGGTF TRBJ1-2 TRBV7-2 TRBD1 -
TGCGCCAGCAGCTTGTTCAGGGATCGGGAGACCCAGTACTTC CASSLFRDRETQYF TRBJ2-5 TRBV5-1 - -
TGTGCCAGCAGCTTGTTAGCAAACAGGGGGTCTCGACAGACCCAGTACTTC CASSLLANRGSRQTQYF TRBJ2-5 TRBV5-6 TRBD1 -
TGTGCCAGCAGTCCATCGGACAGCCGGGGGTCTGGCTACACCTTC CASSPSDSRGSGYTF TRBJ1-2 TRBV12-3/TRBV12-4 - few
TGTGCCAGCAGTTCTCTAGCGGGGGAGGGCGGGGAGCTGTTTTTT CASSSLAGEGGELFF TRBJ2-2 TRBV12-3/TRBV12-4 TRBD2 many
TGTGCCAGCAGCTTTCCGGGACTCACCACAGATACGCAGTATTTT CASSFPGLTTDTQYF TRBJ2-3 TRBV7-2 - few
TGTGCCAGCAGCTTAGGAGTAATCTACGAGCAGTACTTC CASSLGVIYEQYF TRBJ2-7 TRBV11-2 - -
TGTGCCAGCACCATTTCGGGGGCGGGGTCACCCCTCCACTTT CASTISGAGSPLHF TRBJ1-6 TRBV12-3/TRBV12-4 - -
TGTGCCATCAGTACCGGGACAGGCAACACCGGGGAGCTGTTTTTT CAISTGTGNTGELFF TRBJ2-2 TRBV10-3 TRBD1 -
TGCAGCGTTGGGCAGGCGAACACTGAAGCTTTCTTT CSVGQANTEAFF TRBJ1-1 TRBV29-1 - few
TGTGCCAGCAGCCGTCCACAGGGGTACGAGCAGTACTTC CASSRPQGYEQYF TRBJ2-7 TRBV7-2 TRBD1 -
TGCGCCAGCAGCTTTGACTCAGTCAGAAGCGAGCAGTACTTC CASSFDSVRSEQYF TRBJ2-7 TRBV5-1 - few
TGTGCCAGCAGTTTGCTAGCGGGGGCCTTTACTATAAGCTCCTACGAGCAGTACTTC CASSLLAGAFTISSYEQYF TRBJ2-7 TRBV5-4 TRBD2 -
TGTGCCAGCAGTGACCAGGTGACTGGCTACACCTTC CASSDQVTGYTF TRBJ1-2 TRBV2 - many
TGTGCCAGCAGCTTATTATCTAATGAAAAACTGTTTTTT CASSLLSNEKLFF TRBJ1-4 TRBV7-2 - few
TGCGCCAGCAGCTTAGGCGGGGGGTCAGATACGCAGTATTTT CASSLGGGSDTQYF TRBJ2-3 TRBV5-1 TRBD2 many
TGCGCCAGCAGCACCGGAGGCGCAGATACGCAGTATTTT CASSTGGADTQYF TRBJ2-3 TRBV5-1 - few
TGTGCCAGCAGCCAGCCGCCGATGAGTCCCCACTTT CASSQPPMSPHF TRBJ1-6 TRBV12-3/TRBV12-4 - -
TGTGCCACCAGTAGCGGGGGGTACAATGAGCAGTTCTTC CATSSGGYNEQFF TRBJ2-1 TRBV10-3 TRBD2 -
TGTGCCAGCAGCTTGGAACCGCGCGGCGGGGAGCTGTTTTTT CASSLEPRGGELFF TRBJ2-2 TRBV5-5 - -
TGTGCCAGCAGCTTTCCCGGGACGATGAACACTGAAGCTTTCTTT CASSFPGTMNTEAFF TRBJ1-1 TRBV5-6 - many
TGTGCCAGCAGCCAAAGGCGTCTAGCGGAGGCCTCTGGGGCCAACGTCCTGACTTTC CASSQRRLAEASGANVLTF TRBJ2-6 TRBV4-2 TRBD2 few
TGTGCCAGCTCCGCAGGACAGGGGGGTACTGAAGCTTTCTTT CASSAGQGGTEAFF TRBJ1-1 TRBV18 TRBD1 -
TGCAGCGTTGATGGGGTTGGTTCCGGGGAGCTGTTTTTT CSVDGVGSGELFF TRBJ2-2 TRBV29-1 - -
TGCAGCGTTGACAGGGCTACTGAGCAGTTCTTC CSVDRATEQFF TRBJ2-1 TRBV29-1 - -